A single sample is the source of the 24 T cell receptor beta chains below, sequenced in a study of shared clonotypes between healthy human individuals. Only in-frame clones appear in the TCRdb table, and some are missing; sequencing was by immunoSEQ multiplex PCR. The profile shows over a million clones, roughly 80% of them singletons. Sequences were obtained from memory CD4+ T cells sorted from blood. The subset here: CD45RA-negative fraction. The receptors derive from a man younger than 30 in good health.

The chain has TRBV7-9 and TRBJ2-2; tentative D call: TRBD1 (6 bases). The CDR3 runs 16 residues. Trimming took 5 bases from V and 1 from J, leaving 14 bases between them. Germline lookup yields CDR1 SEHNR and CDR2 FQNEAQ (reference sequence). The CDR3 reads CASSPPGHKNTGELFF. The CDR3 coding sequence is TGTGCCAGCAGCCCACCGGGACATAAGAACACCGGGGAGCTGTTTTTT.

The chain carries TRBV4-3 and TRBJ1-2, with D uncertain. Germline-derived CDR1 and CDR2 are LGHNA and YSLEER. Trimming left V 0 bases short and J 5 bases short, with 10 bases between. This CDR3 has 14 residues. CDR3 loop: CASSQEHGLYGYTF. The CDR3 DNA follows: TGCGCCAGCAGCCAAGAACACGGACTATATGGCTACACCTTC.

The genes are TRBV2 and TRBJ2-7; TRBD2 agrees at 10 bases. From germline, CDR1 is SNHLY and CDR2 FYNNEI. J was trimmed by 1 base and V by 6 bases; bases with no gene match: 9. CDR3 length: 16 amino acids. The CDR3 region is CASRFHQAGGSYEQYF. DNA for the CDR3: TGTGCCAGCAGGTTCCATCAAGCGGGAGGGTCCTACGAGCAGTACTTC.

CDR3 protein: CASSPRQQAKNIQYF. The CDR3 region has the DNA TGTGCCAGCAGTCCTAGACAGCAGGCCAAAAACATTCAGTACTTC. The chain employs TRBV28 and TRBJ2-4; D may be TRBD1 (5 bases). CDR1 MDHEN and CDR2 SYDVKM come from the germline V gene. Between the trimmed V and J ends, which lost 5 bases and 1 base, there was a span of 12 bases. The CDR3 consists of 15 residues. The complete variable domain, with remaining parts taken from reference TRBV28 and TRBJ2-4, reads DVKVTQSSRYLVKRTGEKVFLECVQDMDHENMFWYRQDPGLGLRLIYFSYDVKMKEKGDIPEGYSVSREKKERFSLILESASTNQTSMYLCASSPRQQAKNIQYFGAGTRLSVL.

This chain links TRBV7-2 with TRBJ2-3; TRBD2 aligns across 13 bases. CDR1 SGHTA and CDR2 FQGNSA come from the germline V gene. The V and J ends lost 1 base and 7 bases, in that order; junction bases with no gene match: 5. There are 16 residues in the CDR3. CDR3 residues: CASSLGTSGSTNTQYF. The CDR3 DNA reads TGTGCCAGCAGCTTAGGGACTAGCGGGAGTACTAATACGCAGTATTTT.

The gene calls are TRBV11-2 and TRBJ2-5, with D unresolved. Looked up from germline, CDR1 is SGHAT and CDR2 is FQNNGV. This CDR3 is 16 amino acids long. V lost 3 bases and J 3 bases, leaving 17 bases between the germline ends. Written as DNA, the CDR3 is TGTGCCAGCAGCTTCAATGGTCCGCTGGTGGAAGAGACCCAGTACTTC. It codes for CASSFNGPLVEETQYF.

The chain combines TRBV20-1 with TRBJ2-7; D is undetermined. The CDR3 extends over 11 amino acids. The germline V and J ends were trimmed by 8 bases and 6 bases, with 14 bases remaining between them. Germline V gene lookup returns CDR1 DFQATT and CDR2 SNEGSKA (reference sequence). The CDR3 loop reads CSSGRTAEQYF. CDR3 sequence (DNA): TGCAGTTCTGGCAGAACCGCCGAGCAGTACTTC.

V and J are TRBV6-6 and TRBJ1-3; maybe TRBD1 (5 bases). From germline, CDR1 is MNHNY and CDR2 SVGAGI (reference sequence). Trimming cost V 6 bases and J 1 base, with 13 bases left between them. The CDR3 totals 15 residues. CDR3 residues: CASRLPGISGNTIYF. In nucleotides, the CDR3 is TGTGCCAGCAGACTTCCAGGGATTTCTGGAAACACCATATATTTT.

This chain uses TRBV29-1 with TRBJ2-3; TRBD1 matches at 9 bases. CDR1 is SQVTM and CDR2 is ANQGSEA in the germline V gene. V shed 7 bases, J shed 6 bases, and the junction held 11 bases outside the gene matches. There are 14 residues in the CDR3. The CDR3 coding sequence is TGCAGCGCGTCAACAGGGGGCGCGTCCGATACGCAGTATTTT. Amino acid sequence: CSASTGGASDTQYF.

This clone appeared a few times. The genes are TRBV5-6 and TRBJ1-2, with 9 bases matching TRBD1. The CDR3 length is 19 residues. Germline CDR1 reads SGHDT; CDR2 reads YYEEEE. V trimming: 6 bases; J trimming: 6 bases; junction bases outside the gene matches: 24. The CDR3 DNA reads TGTGCCAGCAACGTGGGAGGACCGGGACAGGGATTTGGGCTCGATGGCTACACCTTC. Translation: CASNVGGPGQGFGLDGYTF.

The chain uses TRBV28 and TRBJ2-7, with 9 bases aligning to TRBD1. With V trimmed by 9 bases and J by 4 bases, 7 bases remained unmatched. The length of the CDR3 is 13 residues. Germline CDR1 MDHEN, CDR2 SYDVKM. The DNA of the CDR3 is TGTGCCAGTTCACAGGGGGCAATTTACGAGCAGTACTTC. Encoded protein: CASSQGAIYEQYF.

CDR3 region: CASSSVGGPETQYF. In DNA form, the CDR3 reads TGTGCCAGCAGCTCGGTGGGGGGTCCAGAGACCCAGTACTTC. The chain links TRBV7-2 to TRBJ2-5; D might be TRBD2 (6 bases). Germline CDR1 SGHTA, CDR2 FQGNSA. CDR3 length: 14 residues. The ends were cut back, 4 bases at V and 4 bases at J, with 13 bases in the middle.

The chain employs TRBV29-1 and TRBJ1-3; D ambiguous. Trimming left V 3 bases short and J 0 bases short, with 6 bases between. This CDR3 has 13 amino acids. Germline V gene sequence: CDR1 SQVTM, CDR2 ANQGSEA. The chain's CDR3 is CSVDSTSGNTIYF. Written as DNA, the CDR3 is TGCAGCGTTGACAGCACCTCTGGAAACACCATATATTTT.

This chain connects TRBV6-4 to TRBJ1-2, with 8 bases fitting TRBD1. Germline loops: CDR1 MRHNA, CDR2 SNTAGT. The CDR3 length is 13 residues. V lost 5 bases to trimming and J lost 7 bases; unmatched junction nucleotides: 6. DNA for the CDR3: TGTGCCAGCAGTCCCCAGGGGGCAGGTGGCTACACCTTC. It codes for CASSPQGAGGYTF.

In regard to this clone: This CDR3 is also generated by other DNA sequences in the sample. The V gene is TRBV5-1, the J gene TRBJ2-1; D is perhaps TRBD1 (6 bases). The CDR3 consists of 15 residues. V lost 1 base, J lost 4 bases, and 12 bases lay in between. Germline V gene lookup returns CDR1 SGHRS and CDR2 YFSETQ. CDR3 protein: CASSLTGGQYNEQFF. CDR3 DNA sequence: TGCGCCAGCAGCTTGACTGGGGGCCAATACAATGAGCAGTTCTTC.

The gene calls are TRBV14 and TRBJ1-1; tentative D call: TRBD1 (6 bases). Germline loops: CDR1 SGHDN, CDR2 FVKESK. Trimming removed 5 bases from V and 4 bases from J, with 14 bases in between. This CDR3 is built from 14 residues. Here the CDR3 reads CASSWDTFTTEAFF. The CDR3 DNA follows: TGTGCCAGCAGCTGGGACACCTTCACCACTGAAGCTTTCTTT.

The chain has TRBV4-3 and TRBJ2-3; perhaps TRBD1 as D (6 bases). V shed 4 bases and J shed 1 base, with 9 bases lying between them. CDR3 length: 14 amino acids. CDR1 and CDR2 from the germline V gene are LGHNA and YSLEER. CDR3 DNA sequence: TGCGCCAGCAGCCCCCGGACAGGCACAGATACGCAGTATTTT. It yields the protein CASSPRTGTDTQYF.

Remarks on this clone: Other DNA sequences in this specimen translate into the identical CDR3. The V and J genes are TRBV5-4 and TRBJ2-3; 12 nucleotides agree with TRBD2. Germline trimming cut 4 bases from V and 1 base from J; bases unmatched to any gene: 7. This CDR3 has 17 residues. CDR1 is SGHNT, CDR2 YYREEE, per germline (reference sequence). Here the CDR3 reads CASSLRLAGAGTDTQYF. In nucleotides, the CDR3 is TGTGCCAGCAGCCTTAGACTAGCGGGAGCGGGCACAGATACGCAGTATTTT.

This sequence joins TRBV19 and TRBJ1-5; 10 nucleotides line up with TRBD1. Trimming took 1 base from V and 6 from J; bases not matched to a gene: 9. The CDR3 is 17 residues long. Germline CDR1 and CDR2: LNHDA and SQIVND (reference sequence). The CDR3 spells CASSIVWTGGTRQPQHF. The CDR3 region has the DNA TGTGCCAGTAGTATAGTTTGGACAGGGGGTACTCGTCAGCCCCAGCATTTT.

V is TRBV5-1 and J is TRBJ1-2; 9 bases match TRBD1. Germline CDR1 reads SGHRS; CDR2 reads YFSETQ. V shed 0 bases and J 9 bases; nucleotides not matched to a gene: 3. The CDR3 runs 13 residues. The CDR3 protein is CASSLEGQGSYTF. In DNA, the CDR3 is TGCGCCAGCAGCTTGGAGGGACAGGGAAGCTACACCTTC.

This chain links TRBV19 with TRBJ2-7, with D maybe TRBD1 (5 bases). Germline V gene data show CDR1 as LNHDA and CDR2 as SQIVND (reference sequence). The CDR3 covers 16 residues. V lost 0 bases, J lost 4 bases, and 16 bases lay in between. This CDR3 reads CASSIDGAARIYEQYF. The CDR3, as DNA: TGTGCCAGTAGTATAGATGGGGCTGCCCGGATATACGAGCAGTACTTC. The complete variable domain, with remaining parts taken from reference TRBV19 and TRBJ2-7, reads DGGITQSPKYLFRKEGQNVTLSCEQNLNHDAMYWYRQDPGQGLRLIYYSQIVNDFQKGDIAEGYSVSREKKESFPLTVTSAQKNPTAFYLCASSIDGAARIYEQYFGPGTRLTVT.

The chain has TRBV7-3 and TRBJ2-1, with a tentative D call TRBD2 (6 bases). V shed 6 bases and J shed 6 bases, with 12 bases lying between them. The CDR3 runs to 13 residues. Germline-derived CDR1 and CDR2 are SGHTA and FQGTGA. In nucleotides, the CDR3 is TGTGCCAGCAGATCGCCCGGGGGCAATGAGCAGTTCTTC. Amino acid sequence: CASRSPGGNEQFF. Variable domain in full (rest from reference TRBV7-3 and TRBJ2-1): GAGVSQTPSNKVTEKGKYVELRCDPISGHTALYWYRQSLGQGPEFLIYFQGTGAADDSGLPNDRFFAVRPEGSVSTLKIQRTERGDSAVYLCASRSPGGNEQFFGPGTRLTVL.

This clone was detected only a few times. The CDR3 sequence is CASSDGGRNQPQHF. In DNA, the CDR3 is TGTGCCAGCAGCGATGGGGGGCGGAATCAGCCCCAGCATTTT. J is TRBJ1-5 and V is TRBV6-1; D may be TRBD1 (6 bases). CDR3 length equals 14 residues. Germline V gene sequence: CDR1 MNHNS, CDR2 SASEGT. Trimming cost V 6 bases and J 4 bases, with 13 bases left between them.

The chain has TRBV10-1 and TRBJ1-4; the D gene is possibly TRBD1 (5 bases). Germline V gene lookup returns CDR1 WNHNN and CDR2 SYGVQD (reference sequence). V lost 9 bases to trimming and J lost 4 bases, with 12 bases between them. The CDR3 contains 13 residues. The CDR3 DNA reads TGCGCCAGTCTACAGGCAATTAATGAAAAACTGTTTTTT. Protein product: CASLQAINEKLFF.